Each of the 28 T cell receptor beta chains below was sequenced from the same sample in a study of response to subunit inactivated influenza vaccine. TCRdb used MiXCR to reprocess the RT-PCR reads, holding one entry per CDR3 protein. The sample records about 540,000 distinct CDR3 sequences, around 21% being singletons. The sample also formed part of further work on T cells expressing NK-cell markers. That paper notes: Production of TCR beta cDNA relied on 5'RACE template switching with UMIs.

Material: CD4+ T cells sorted from PBMCs, obtained 11 to 12 days after vaccination. The receptors come from a man aged 50 to 60 who received an inactivated influenza vaccine.

This clonotype showed up just a few times. The chain combines TRBV6-1 with TRBJ1-4; possible D gene TRBD1, 6 bases. Germline V gene sequence: CDR1 MNHNS, CDR2 SASEGT. Trimming left V 8 bases short and J 8 bases short, with 15 bases between. The CDR3 runs 13 residues. The CDR3, as DNA: TGTGCCAGCTTAAACAGGGAAGGCGAAAAACTGTTTTTT. Translation gives CASLNREGEKLFF.

This clonotype was seen a few times. The rearrangement links TRBV10-3 to TRBJ2-7; tentative D call: TRBD2 (5 bases). The CDR3 extends over 14 amino acids. CDR1 and CDR2 (germline): ENHRY, SYGVKD. V was trimmed by 4 bases and J by 2 bases, leaving 12 bases between them. CDR3 region: CAISVGGGTYEQYF. The CDR3 nucleotides are TGTGCCATCAGTGTAGGAGGTGGGACCTACGAGCAGTACTTC.

In DNA, the CDR3 is TGCGCCAGCAGCAGCCCTGGTGTTGAGCAGTTCTTC. Encoded protein: CASSSPGVEQFF. J is TRBJ2-1 and V is TRBV5-1; no clear D. V shed 4 bases and J shed 9 bases, with 11 bases lying between them. This CDR3 is 12 amino acids long. Looked up from germline, CDR1 is SGHRS and CDR2 is YFSETQ.

V and J are TRBV29-1 and TRBJ2-1; 8 nucleotides line up with TRBD1. J lost 8 bases, V lost 7 bases, and 10 bases had no gene match. The CDR3 loop spans 13 amino acids. Germline V lookup: CDR1 SQVTM, CDR2 ANQGSEA. For the CDR3, the DNA is TGCAGCGCTGGACAGGGTGGGCGCTATGAGCAGTTCTTC. It yields the protein CSAGQGGRYEQFF.

Many counts were recorded for this clonotype. An end of the junction does not agree with germline; a read error may underlie this. This chain uses TRBV5-1 with TRBJ2-2, with 9 nucleotides matching TRBD2. Per germline, CDR1 SGHRS and CDR2 YFSETQ. The length of the CDR3 is 14 residues. In nucleotides, the CDR3 is TGTGCCAGCAGCTTAGCGGGGGACACCGGGGAGCTGTTTTTT. Amino acids: CASSLAGDTGELFF.

This clonotype was recorded many times. The chain couples TRBV20-1 to TRBJ2-7; 11 bases line up with TRBD2. Germline values: CDR1 DFQATT, CDR2 SNEGSKA (reference sequence). CDR3 size: 14 residues. V dropped 3 bases and J dropped 2; count of bases not matched to a gene: 3. The CDR3 sequence: CSARDSGRAYEQYF. The CDR3 nucleotides are TGCAGTGCTAGGGATAGCGGGAGGGCCTACGAGCAGTACTTC.

The chain is built from TRBV15 and TRBJ2-7; possible D gene TRBD1, 8 bases. The CDR3 has 14 amino acids. CDR1 LNHNV and CDR2 YYDKDF come from the germline V gene (reference sequence). V lost 4 bases and J 2 bases, leaving 12 bases between the germline ends. This chain's CDR3 is CATSKTGGAYEQYF. CDR3 DNA sequence: TGTGCCACCAGCAAAACAGGGGGGGCCTACGAGCAGTACTTC.

This clonotype was counted only a few times. The CDR3 DNA reads TGTGCCAGCAGTGTCTTACCACAAGAGACCCAGTACTTC. Its translation: CASSVLPQETQYF. The rearrangement joins TRBV2 to TRBJ2-5; D is ambiguous. V was shortened by 4 bases and J by 2 bases, with 8 bases between the two germline ends. CDR3 length equals 13 residues. Per the germline V gene, CDR1 is SNHLY and CDR2 is FYNNEI.

The V gene is TRBV15, the J gene TRBJ1-1; tentative D call: TRBD1 (6 bases). Germline assignment: CDR1 LNHNV and CDR2 YYDKDF (reference sequence). Trimming took 1 base from V and 2 from J, leaving 11 bases between them. This CDR3 is built from 15 residues. CDR3 region: CATSRVRGRNTEAFF. For the CDR3, the DNA is TGTGCCACCAGCAGAGTAAGGGGGAGAAACACTGAAGCTTTCTTT.

The chain is built from TRBV27 and TRBJ2-3; no definite D call. Trimming stripped 3 bases from V and 10 bases from J, with 17 bases between. The CDR3 extends over 14 amino acids. Germline V lookup: CDR1 MNHEY, CDR2 SMNVEV (reference sequence). The CDR3 spells CASSFQDQAHPQYF. The DNA for the CDR3 is TGTGCCAGCAGTTTCCAGGACCAGGCTCATCCGCAGTATTTT.

This clonotype was counted only a few times. The chain couples TRBV4-3 to TRBJ1-2; 8 nucleotides match TRBD1. This CDR3 contains 14 residues. The V gene end was trimmed by 1 base and the J gene end by 4 bases; junction bases not matched to a gene: 2. Germline values: CDR1 LGHNA, CDR2 YSLEER. Here the CDR3 DNA reads TGCGCCAGCAGCCAAGTGGGGACAGGCTATGGCTACACCTTC. Translating gives CASSQVGTGYGYTF.

DNA of the CDR3: TGTGCCAGCAGTTTACGGATTGACACCGGGGAGCTGTTTTTT. It translates to CASSLRIDTGELFF. The gene calls are TRBV12-3 or TRBV12-4 and TRBJ2-2, with D hard to call. Trimming shortened V by 2 bases and J by 3 bases, and 7 bases separated the two germline ends. The CDR3 is 14 amino acids.

V gene TRBV6-2 or TRBV6-3 combines with J gene TRBJ2-7, with a weak D call TRBD1 (6 bases). Looked up from germline, CDR1 is MNHEY and CDR2 is SVGEGT. The CDR3 is made up of 14 amino acids. The V and J ends lost 2 bases and 0 bases respectively, with 8 bases between them. The CDR3 coding sequence is TGTGCCAGCAGTTACGACAGGATCTCCTACGAGCAGTACTTC. As protein: CASSYDRISYEQYF.

V usage is TRBV6-6 and J usage is TRBJ2-4, with D possibly TRBD2 on 5 matching bases. There are 11 residues in the CDR3. Trimming pared 10 bases from V and 9 bases from J, leaving 13 bases between. Germline assignment: CDR1 MNHNY and CDR2 SVGAGI (reference sequence). Here the CDR3 reads CATSESGIQYF. CDR3 in DNA: TGTGCCACTTCAGAGAGCGGCATTCAGTACTTC.

On this clonotype itself: A much larger clone lies a single base off, so this may be a read error. The chain combines TRBV7-9 with TRBJ1-1; TRBD1 might be the D (6 bases). Germline values: CDR1 SEHNR, CDR2 FQNEAQ (reference sequence). V was pared by 5 bases and J by 1 base, with 11 bases between. This CDR3 is 14 amino acids long. The CDR3 DNA is TGTGCCAGCAGCGCCGGGACAACGAACACTGAAGCTTTCTTT. Its protein product is CASSAGTTNTEAFF.

CDR3 residues: CAISESRTVWTEAFF. CDR3 coding DNA: TGTGCCATCAGTGAGTCTCGGACTGTGTGGACTGAAGCTTTCTTT. This chain links TRBV10-3 with TRBJ1-1; unclear D gene. The CDR3 spans 15 residues. V lost 0 bases to trimming and J lost 5 bases, with 13 bases between them. Per germline, CDR1 ENHRY and CDR2 SYGVKD.

The chain is built from TRBV12-3 or TRBV12-4 and TRBJ2-5; a possible D gene is TRBD1 (6 bases). With 1 base removed from V and 4 bases from J, the gap between germline ends came to 16 bases. This CDR3 has 16 residues. Here the CDR3 reads CASSLGPPGESETQYF. Written as DNA, the CDR3 is TGTGCCAGCAGTTTAGGCCCCCCAGGGGAGTCAGAGACCCAGTACTTC.

This clonotype has more than one count but fewer than ten. The chain joins TRBV20-1 to TRBJ2-1, with 9 bases matching TRBD2. The CDR3 is made up of 15 amino acids. Germline V gives CDR1 DFQATT, CDR2 SNEGSKA (reference sequence). J was trimmed by 5 bases and V by 3 bases; bases with no gene match: 8. CDR3: CSASRGRAGDNEQFF. The CDR3 DNA follows: TGCAGTGCTAGCCGCGGGAGGGCGGGTGACAATGAGCAGTTCTTC.

A few counts support this clonotype. This chain uses TRBV5-1 with TRBJ2-1, with D maybe TRBD1 (6 bases). Trimming removed 4 bases at V and 9 bases at J, with 14 bases between. The CDR3 has 13 residues. Germline V lookup: CDR1 SGHRS, CDR2 YFSETQ. Here the CDR3 DNA reads TGCGCCAGCAGCGCGCAGGGGTATGCTGAGCAGTTCTTC. This sequence encodes CASSAQGYAEQFF. The full variable domain, its missing parts supplied by reference TRBV5-1 and TRBJ2-1, is KAGVTQTPRYLIKTRGQQVTLSCSPISGHRSVSWYQQTPGQGLQFLFEYFSETQRNKGNFPGRFSGRQFSNSRSEMNVSTLELGDSALYLCASSAQGYAEQFFGPGTRLTVL.

The chain couples TRBV12-3 or TRBV12-4 to TRBJ2-2; a possible D gene is TRBD1 (5 bases). CDR3 length equals 11 residues. V was trimmed by 6 bases and J by 7 bases, leaving 6 bases between them. As DNA, the CDR3 is TGTGCCAGCAGGGGGCGCGGGGAGCTGTTTTTT. It encodes CASRGRGELFF.

This clonotype appeared a few times. The gene calls are TRBV10-3 and TRBJ2-7; 9 bases are shared with TRBD1. The V gene end was trimmed by 5 bases and the J gene end by 0 bases; junction bases not matched to a gene: 2. The CDR3 spans 14 residues. The V gene's germline CDR1 is ENHRY and CDR2 SYGVKD. The CDR3 sequence is CAISNRGHSYEQYF. In DNA form, the CDR3 reads TGTGCCATCAGTAACAGGGGGCACTCCTACGAGCAGTACTTC.

The chain is built from TRBV20-1 and TRBJ2-7; D might be TRBD1 or TRBD2, each matching 7 bases. CDR1 DFQATT and CDR2 SNEGSKA come from the germline V gene (reference sequence). V lost 3 bases and J 5 bases, leaving 23 bases between the germline ends. The CDR3 spans 16 residues. CDR3: CSASDRLAGDRDEQYF. CDR3 coding DNA: TGCAGTGCTAGTGATAGACTAGCAGGGGACAGAGACGAGCAGTACTTC.

V is TRBV29-1 and J is TRBJ1-4; 8 nucleotides align to TRBD1. The CDR3 covers 16 residues. V lost 7 bases, J lost 0 bases, and 10 bases stayed unmatched. Germline-derived CDR1 and CDR2 are SQVTM and ANQGSEA. The CDR3 loop is CSARQGTLATNEKLFF. The CDR3 DNA follows: TGCAGCGCCCGACAGGGGACCCTTGCAACTAATGAAAAACTGTTTTTT.

This clonotype was counted between two and nine times. The chain recombines TRBV4-1 with TRBJ2-7, with TRBD2 identical over 13 bases. Germline V gene sequence: CDR1 MGHRA, CDR2 YSYEKL. Losses at the gene ends were 1 base for V and 3 bases for J; bases not matched to a gene: 3. This CDR3 spans 16 amino acids. The CDR3 loop reads CASSQGGTSGIYEQYF. In DNA, the CDR3 is TGCGCCAGCAGCCAAGGGGGGACTAGCGGGATCTACGAGCAGTACTTC.

This chain links TRBV27 with TRBJ2-7; D assignment may be TRBD1 or TRBD2 (5 bases each). Trimming shortened V by 5 bases and J by 1 base, and 18 bases separated the two germline ends. CDR1 and CDR2 (germline): MNHEY, SMNVEV (reference sequence). This CDR3 comprises 16 residues. The CDR3 reads CASSLFGARSSYEQYF. The DNA of the CDR3 is TGTGCCAGCAGTCTGTTCGGGGCTAGGTCTTCCTACGAGCAGTACTTC.

This rearrangement joins TRBV7-2 to TRBJ2-4; a possible D gene is TRBD2 (5 bases). The V end lost 0 bases, the J end lost 0 bases, and 18 bases lay between the germline ends. The CDR3 runs 19 residues. Germline V CDR1 and CDR2: SGHTA, FQGNSA. The CDR3 region is CASSLALSLRGIAKNIQYF. The CDR3 nucleotides read TGTGCCAGCAGCTTAGCGCTCTCTCTTAGAGGGATAGCCAAAAACATTCAGTACTTC.

In DNA form, the CDR3 reads TGTGCCACCAGCAGAGCTGCAGGGGACTACGAGCAGTACTTC. This gives the protein CATSRAAGDYEQYF. This chain uses TRBV15 with TRBJ2-7; D is perhaps TRBD1 (6 bases). The CDR3 runs 14 residues. The germline CDR1 and CDR2 sequences are LNHNV and YYDKDF (reference sequence). V was cut by 1 base and J by 3 bases, with 10 bases left in between.

A few counts support this clonotype. The chain carries TRBV4-3 and TRBJ2-7, with 10 bases aligning to TRBD2. This CDR3 has 17 residues. After removal of 1 base from V and 0 bases from J, the junction contained 6 bases not matched to a gene. CDR1 is LGHNA and CDR2 is YSLEER in the germline V gene. CDR3 DNA: TGCGCCAGCAGCCAAGTAGCGGGGGGCCTGAGCTCCTACGAGCAGTACTTC. This sequence encodes CASSQVAGGLSSYEQYF.